This T cell receptor beta chain appears in the sequencing data of a study of long-term antiretroviral therapy in people with HIV. The CDR3 covers 19 residues. The V gene's germline CDR1 is SGHDN and CDR2 FVKESK. J lost 3 bases, V lost 5 bases, and 18 bases had no gene match. Survey-level immunoSEQ v3.0 assays were run. Only in-frame clones appear in the TCRdb table, and some are missing; sequencing was by immunoSEQ multiplex PCR. The sample contains some 24,000 clones, about 80% of which appear only once. No fewer than two post-ART and no fewer than one pre-ART PBMC samples existed for each donor. Cryopreserved PBMC samples of about 0.9-10 million cells were used for DNA extraction.

V is TRBV14 and J is TRBJ2-5; 10 positions agree with TRBD2. The sequenced sample was unsorted PBMCs, obtained 0.7 years before starting antiretroviral therapy. The sequence was collected from a man younger than 45 with HIV. As DNA, the CDR3 is TGTGCCAGCAGCACGTATCGGCAGCGGGGGGGCCTTCGAAAAGAGACCCAGTACTTC. As protein: CASSTYRQRGGLRKETQYF.